This T cell receptor beta chain was documented in a study of CD8+CD57+ T cells in acquired aplastic anemia. Germline V gene data show CDR1 as SEHNR and CDR2 as FQNEAQ (reference sequence). CDR3 length equals 14 residues. V was clipped by 5 bases and J by 4 bases, with 12 bases between them. Researchers used genomic DNA as the template to profile TCR beta VDJ and CDR3. TCRdb re-called the reads through MiXCR, storing one row per CDR3 protein. Among fewer than 70,000 distinct CDR3 sequences listed, approximately 50% were seen once. This chain links TRBV7-9 with TRBJ1-3; D is uncertain. This sequence was found in a human donor in good health, serving as a control. The material sequenced was sorted CD4+, CD8+, or CD8+CD57+ T cells (not recorded which) from PBMCs. CDR3 in DNA: TGTGCCAGCAGCCTCCCGGGGTACGGAAACACCATATATTTT. Its translation: CASSLPGYGNTIYF.